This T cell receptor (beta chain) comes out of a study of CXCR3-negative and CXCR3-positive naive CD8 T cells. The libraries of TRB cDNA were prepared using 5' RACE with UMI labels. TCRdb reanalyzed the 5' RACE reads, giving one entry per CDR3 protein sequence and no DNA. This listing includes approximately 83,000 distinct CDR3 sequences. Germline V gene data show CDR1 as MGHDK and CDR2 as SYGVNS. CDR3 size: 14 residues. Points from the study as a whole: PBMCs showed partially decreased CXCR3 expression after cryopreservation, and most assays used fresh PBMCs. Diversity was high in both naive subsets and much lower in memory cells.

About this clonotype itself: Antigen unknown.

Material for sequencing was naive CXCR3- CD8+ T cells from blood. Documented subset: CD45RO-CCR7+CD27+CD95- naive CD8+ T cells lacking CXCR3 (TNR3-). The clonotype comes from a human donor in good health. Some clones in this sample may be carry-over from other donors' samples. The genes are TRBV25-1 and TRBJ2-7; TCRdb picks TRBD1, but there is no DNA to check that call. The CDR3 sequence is CASSVPGQGYEQYF.